The 16 T cell receptor beta chains given below trace back to one sample, sequenced in a study of T cell responses to AZD1222 COVID-19 vaccine. The data were produced by immunoSEQ multiplex PCR, yet TCRdb's version contains in-frame clones alone and is incomplete. Of some 140,000 clones listed, roughly 90% are singletons. The starting material was peripheral blood, obtained on day 0 of AZD1222 vaccination. These receptors were obtained from an adult in good health.

The rearrangement uses TRBV24-1 and TRBJ1-1; no clear D. Trimming took off 0 bases at V and 3 bases at J, with 1 base between the two ends. The CDR3 spans 12 residues. The V gene's germline CDR1 is KGHDR and CDR2 SFDVKD. CDR3 amino acids: CATSDLHTEAFF. CDR3 coding DNA: TGTGCCACCAGTGATTTGCACACTGAAGCTTTCTTT.

The chain couples TRBV19 to TRBJ2-5, with 9 positions matching TRBD1. CDR3 size: 15 residues. The V gene end was trimmed by 4 bases and the J gene end by 4 bases; junction bases not matched to a gene: 7. The germline V gene has CDR1 LNHDA and CDR2 SQIVND (reference sequence). The CDR3: CASSTNRGRGETQYF. CDR3 DNA: TGTGCCAGTAGTACAAACAGGGGGCGCGGAGAGACCCAGTACTTC.

The chain is built from TRBV19 and TRBJ2-1; D is undetermined. Germline values: CDR1 LNHDA, CDR2 SQIVND (reference sequence). With 1 base removed from V and 3 bases from J, the gap between germline ends came to 10 bases. The CDR3 has 15 amino acids. Written as DNA, the CDR3 is TGTGCCAGTAGTATAGCCGCCCCAGGCTACAATGAGCAGTTCTTC. Translated, it gives CASSIAAPGYNEQFF.

The V call is TRBV24-1, the J call TRBJ2-7; the D is unclear. Trimming took off 4 bases at V and 6 bases at J, with 12 bases between the two ends. The CDR3 is made up of 13 amino acids. Germline CDR1 reads KGHDR; CDR2 reads SFDVKD. As DNA, the CDR3 is TGTGCCACCAGTGACCGCTGGTTCTTCGAGCAGTACTTC. It yields the protein CATSDRWFFEQYF.

The chain couples TRBV29-1 to TRBJ1-4; 7 positions agree with TRBD1. V shed 4 bases, J shed 5 bases, and the junction held 7 bases outside the gene matches. Germline-derived CDR1 and CDR2 are SQVTM and ANQGSEA. The CDR3 is 14 amino acids. CDR3 in amino acids: CSVGAGTANEKLFF. CDR3 sequence (DNA): TGCAGCGTTGGGGCCGGGACAGCGAATGAAAAACTGTTTTTT.

V usage is TRBV14 and J usage is TRBJ2-7; D remains unclear. Trimming removed 2 bases from V and 1 base from J, with 9 bases in between. CDR3 length: 14 amino acids. Germline values: CDR1 SGHDN, CDR2 FVKESK. In nucleotides, the CDR3 is TGTGCCAGCAGCCAATACCCAGGATCCTACGAGCAGTACTTC. Encoded protein: CASSQYPGSYEQYF.

V is TRBV18 and J is TRBJ1-1; 10 bases map to TRBD1. The CDR3 loop spans 11 amino acids. From germline, CDR1 is KGHSH and CDR2 LQKENI. With V trimmed by 6 bases and J by 11 bases, 3 bases remained unmatched. The CDR3 is CASSGTGDAFF. DNA for the CDR3: TGTGCCAGCTCGGGGACAGGGGATGCTTTCTTT.

This clone was detected only a few times. The chain joins TRBV4-3 to TRBJ1-4; D call uncertain. The length of the CDR3 is 15 residues. Germline CDR1 LGHNA, CDR2 YSLEER. Trimming removed 2 bases from V and 5 bases from J, with 12 bases in between. The CDR3, as DNA: TGCGCCAGCAGCCAACATTCCGGGCCAAATGAAAAACTGTTTTTT. As protein: CASSQHSGPNEKLFF.

This sequence joins TRBV6-2 or TRBV6-3 and TRBJ1-1; no reliable D call. The V and J ends lost 0 bases and 0 bases respectively, with 11 bases between them. Germline V gene lookup returns CDR1 MNHEY and CDR2 SVGEGT. CDR3 length equals 16 residues. CDR3 protein: CASSYSNGVLNTEAFF. CDR3 DNA: TGTGCCAGCAGTTACTCGAACGGGGTCTTGAACACTGAAGCTTTCTTT.

The V and J genes are TRBV19 and TRBJ1-4; 9 nucleotides agree with TRBD1. Germline CDR1 and CDR2: LNHDA and SQIVND (reference sequence). J lost 7 bases, V lost 1 base, and 7 bases had no gene match. The CDR3 has 16 amino acids. CDR3 region: CASSIALGQGGEKLFF. The CDR3 region has the DNA TGTGCCAGTAGTATAGCCTTGGGACAGGGAGGTGAAAAACTGTTTTTT.

J is TRBJ1-3 and V is TRBV9; 7 nucleotides line up with TRBD1. This CDR3 contains 17 residues. The V gene end was trimmed by 5 bases and the J gene end by 0 bases; junction bases not matched to a gene: 11. Germline values: CDR1 SGDLS, CDR2 YYNGEE. CDR3 bases: TGTGCCAGCAGTAACTTGCCAGGGGGGGTCTCTGGAAACACCATATATTTT. Translated, it gives CASSNLPGGVSGNTIYF.

The chain has TRBV19 and TRBJ2-3; no firm D call. CDR3 length equals 14 residues. The ends were cut back, 3 bases at V and 2 bases at J, with 9 bases in the middle. Per the germline V gene, CDR1 is LNHDA and CDR2 is SQIVND (reference sequence). The CDR3 loop reads CASSISANTDTQYF. The CDR3 DNA reads TGTGCCAGTAGTATCTCAGCGAACACAGATACGCAGTATTTT.

The V call is TRBV6-6, the J call TRBJ1-5; 10 bases match TRBD1. Trimming cost V 8 bases and J 11 bases; bases outside gene matches: 18. This CDR3 comprises 16 residues. In germline, CDR1 is MNHNY, CDR2 SVGAGI (reference sequence). The CDR3 coding sequence is TGTGCCAGCCGCCGGACAGGGGGAGCAAAAGGGCAGGCCCAGCATTTT. Its protein is CASRRTGGAKGQAQHF.

The chain combines TRBV10-3 with TRBJ2-7; 9 bases match TRBD1. The CDR3 runs 13 residues. The germline V gene encodes CDR1 ENHRY and CDR2 SYGVKD. Trimming took 10 bases from V and 4 from J; bases not matched to a gene: 8. The CDR3 region is CATRTGDRYEQYF. The CDR3 bases are TGTGCCACCAGGACAGGGGATCGGTACGAGCAGTACTTC.

The chain joins TRBV6-5 to TRBJ1-3; D is uncertain. Trimming took 6 bases from V and 0 from J, leaving 12 bases between them. In germline, CDR1 is MNHEY, CDR2 SVGAGI. The CDR3 sequence is 15 residues long. The CDR3 coding sequence is TGTGCCAGCAGACCTAACTGGGACTCTGGAAACACCATATATTTT. Amino acid sequence: CASRPNWDSGNTIYF.

As DNA, the CDR3 is TGCGCCAGCAGCCCAAGCGGGGGATCCCTCTACAATGAGCAGTTCTTC. Amino acids: CASSPSGGSLYNEQFF. V gene TRBV5-1 combines with J gene TRBJ2-1; the match to TRBD2 covers 8 bases. CDR1 is SGHRS and CDR2 is YFSETQ in the germline V gene. The CDR3 is made up of 16 amino acids. Losses at the gene ends were 4 bases for V and 3 bases for J; bases not matched to a gene: 9.